This T cell receptor beta chain comes out of a study of CD8 T cells in ankylosing spondylitis. Study-wide results and limits: Earlier work had already found some motif variants in reactive arthritis synovial fluid and blood. According to the report, clones linked to the disease were significantly enriched in matched synovial fluid samples taken from ankylosing spondylitis patients. Blood from ankylosing spondylitis patients appeared to carry a characteristic roughly 8-variant TCR beta motif.

The CDR3 sequence is 13 residues long. Looked up from germline, CDR1 is LGHDT and CDR2 is YNNKEL (reference sequence). V lost 4 bases to trimming and J lost 5 bases, with 11 bases between them. TCRdb called the 5' RACE reads again in MiXCR, with one record for every CDR3 protein. The data show 150,000 to 200,000 distinct CDR3 sequences, approximately 18% seen once. This clonotype was found many times. Its antigen is still unknown. The chain joins TRBV3-1 to TRBJ2-5; perhaps TRBD2 as D (5 bases). Source material: blood, either unsorted or a sorted T cell fraction (not recorded which). The receptor's source is a male donor aged 10-29 years with ankylosing spondylitis or in good health (not recorded which). The CDR3 is CASSRQLVETQYF. The DNA for the CDR3 is TGTGCCAGCAGCCGCCAACTAGTGGAGACCCAGTACTTC.